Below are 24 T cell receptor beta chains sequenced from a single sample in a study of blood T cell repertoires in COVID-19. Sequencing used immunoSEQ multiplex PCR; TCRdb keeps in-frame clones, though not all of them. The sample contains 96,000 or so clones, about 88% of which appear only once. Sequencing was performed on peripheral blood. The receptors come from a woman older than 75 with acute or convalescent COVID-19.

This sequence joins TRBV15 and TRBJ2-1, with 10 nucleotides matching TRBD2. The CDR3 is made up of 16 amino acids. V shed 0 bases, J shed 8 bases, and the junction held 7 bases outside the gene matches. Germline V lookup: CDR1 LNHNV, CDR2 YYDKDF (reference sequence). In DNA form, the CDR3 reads TGTGCCACCAGCAGAGAACTAGCGGGATTTTTTTATGAGCAGTTCTTC. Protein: CATSRELAGFFYEQFF.

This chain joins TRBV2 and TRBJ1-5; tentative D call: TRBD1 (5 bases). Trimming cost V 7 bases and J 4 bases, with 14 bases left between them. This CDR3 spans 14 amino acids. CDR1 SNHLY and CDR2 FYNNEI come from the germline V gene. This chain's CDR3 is CASKTPTANQPQHF. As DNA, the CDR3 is TGTGCCAGCAAAACCCCGACAGCAAATCAGCCCCAGCATTTT.

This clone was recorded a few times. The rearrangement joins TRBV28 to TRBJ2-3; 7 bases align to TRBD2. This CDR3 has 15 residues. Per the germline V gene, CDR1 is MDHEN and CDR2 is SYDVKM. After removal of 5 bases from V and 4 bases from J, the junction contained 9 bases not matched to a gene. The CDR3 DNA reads TGTGCCAGCAGTGGGGCGGGAGCTATTGCAGATACGCAGTATTTT. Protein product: CASSGAGAIADTQYF.

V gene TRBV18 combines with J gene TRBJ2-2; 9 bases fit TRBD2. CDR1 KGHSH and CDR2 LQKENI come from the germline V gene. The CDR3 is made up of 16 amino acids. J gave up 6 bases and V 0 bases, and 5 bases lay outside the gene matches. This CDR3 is CASSPPAGGPSGELFF. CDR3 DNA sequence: TGTGCCAGCTCACCACCGGCGGGAGGGCCCTCCGGGGAGCTGTTTTTT.

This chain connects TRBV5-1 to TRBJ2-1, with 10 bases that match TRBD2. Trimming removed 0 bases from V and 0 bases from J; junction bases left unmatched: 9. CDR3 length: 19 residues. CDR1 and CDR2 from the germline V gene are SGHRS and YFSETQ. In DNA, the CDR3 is TGCGCCAGCAGCTTGGCCGGGACTAGCGACCTGCACTCCTACAATGAGCAGTTCTTC. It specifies CASSLAGTSDLHSYNEQFF.

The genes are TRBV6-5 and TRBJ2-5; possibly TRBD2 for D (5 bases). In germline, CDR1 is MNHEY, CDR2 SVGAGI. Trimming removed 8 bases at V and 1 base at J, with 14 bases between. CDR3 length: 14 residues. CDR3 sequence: CASGPQRVQETQYF. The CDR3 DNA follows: TGTGCCAGCGGACCCCAGAGGGTCCAAGAGACCCAGTACTTC.

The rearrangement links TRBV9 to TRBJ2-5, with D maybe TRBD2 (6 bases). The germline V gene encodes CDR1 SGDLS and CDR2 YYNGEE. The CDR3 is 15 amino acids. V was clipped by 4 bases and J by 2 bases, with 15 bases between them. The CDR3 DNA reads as TGTGCCAGCAGCCCTGGACCTAGCGATCAAGAGACCCAGTACTTC. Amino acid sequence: CASSPGPSDQETQYF.

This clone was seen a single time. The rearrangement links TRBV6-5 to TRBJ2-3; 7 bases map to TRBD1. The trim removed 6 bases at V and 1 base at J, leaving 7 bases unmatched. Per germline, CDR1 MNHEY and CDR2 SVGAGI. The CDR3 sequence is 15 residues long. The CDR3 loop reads CASRRQGRGTDTQYF. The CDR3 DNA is TGTGCCAGCAGACGACAGGGACGGGGCACAGATACGCAGTATTTT.

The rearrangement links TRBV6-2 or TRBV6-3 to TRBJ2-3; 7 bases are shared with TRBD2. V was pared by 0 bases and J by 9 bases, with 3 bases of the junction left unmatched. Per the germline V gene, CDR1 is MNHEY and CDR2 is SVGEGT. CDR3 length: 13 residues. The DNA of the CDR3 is TGTGCCAGCAGTTACTCGTGGCGGGGGACGCAGTATTTT. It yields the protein CASSYSWRGTQYF.

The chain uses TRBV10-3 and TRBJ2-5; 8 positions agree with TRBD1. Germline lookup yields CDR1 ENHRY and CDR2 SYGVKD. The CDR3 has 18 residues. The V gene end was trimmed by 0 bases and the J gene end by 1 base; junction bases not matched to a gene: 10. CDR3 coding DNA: TGTGCCATCAGTGAGTCGGGGGCATCCGGGACAGGCCAAGAGACCCAGTACTTC. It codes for CAISESGASGTGQETQYF.

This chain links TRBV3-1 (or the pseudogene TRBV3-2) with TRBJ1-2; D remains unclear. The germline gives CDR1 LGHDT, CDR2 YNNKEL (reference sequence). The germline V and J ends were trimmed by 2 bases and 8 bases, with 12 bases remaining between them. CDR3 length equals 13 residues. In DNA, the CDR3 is TGTGCCAGCAGCCAAACGTTACGGGGAGGCTACACCTTC. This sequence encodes CASSQTLRGGYTF.

In DNA, the CDR3 is TGTGCCAGCAGCGGAAAACAGGGCCCCTATGGCTACACCTTC. Translated: CASSGKQGPYGYTF. J is TRBJ1-2 and V is TRBV9, with D possibly being TRBD1 (6 bases). Trimming left V 3 bases short and J 4 bases short, with 13 bases between. The CDR3 has 14 residues. The germline gives CDR1 SGDLS, CDR2 YYNGEE.

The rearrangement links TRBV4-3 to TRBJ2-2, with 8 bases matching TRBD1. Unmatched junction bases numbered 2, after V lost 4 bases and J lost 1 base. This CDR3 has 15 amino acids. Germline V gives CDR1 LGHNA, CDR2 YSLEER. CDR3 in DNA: TGCGCCAGCAGCCGGGGGACAGGGAACACCGGGGAGCTGTTTTTT. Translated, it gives CASSRGTGNTGELFF.

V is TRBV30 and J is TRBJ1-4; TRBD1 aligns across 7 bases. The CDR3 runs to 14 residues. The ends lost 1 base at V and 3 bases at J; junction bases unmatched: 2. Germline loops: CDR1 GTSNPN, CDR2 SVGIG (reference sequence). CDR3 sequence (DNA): TGTGCCTGGAGTGACGGGACAGCTAATGAAAAACTGTTTTTT. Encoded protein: CAWSDGTANEKLFF.

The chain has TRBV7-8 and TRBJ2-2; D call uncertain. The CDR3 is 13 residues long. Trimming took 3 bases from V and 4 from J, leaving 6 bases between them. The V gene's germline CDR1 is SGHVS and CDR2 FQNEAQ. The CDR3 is CASSLSGTGELFF. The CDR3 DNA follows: TGTGCCAGCAGCTTGTCGGGCACCGGGGAGCTGTTTTTT.

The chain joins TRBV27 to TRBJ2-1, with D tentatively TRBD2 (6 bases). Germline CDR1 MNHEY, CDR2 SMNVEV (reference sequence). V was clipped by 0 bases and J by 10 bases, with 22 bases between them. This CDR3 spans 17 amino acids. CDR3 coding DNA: TGTGCCAGCAGTTTATCGAGGATCGGGACCGGGGGAGGCGAGCAGTTCTTC. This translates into CASSLSRIGTGGGEQFF.

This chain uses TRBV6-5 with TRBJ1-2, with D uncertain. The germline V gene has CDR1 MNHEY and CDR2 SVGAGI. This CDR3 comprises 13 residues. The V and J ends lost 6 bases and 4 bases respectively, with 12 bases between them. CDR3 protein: CASRFPGTYGYTF. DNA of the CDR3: TGTGCCAGCAGATTCCCGGGAACCTATGGCTACACCTTC.

The CDR3 protein is CASRLPGTSYNEQFF. CDR3 in DNA: TGTGCCAGCAGACTACCCGGGACTAGCTACAATGAGCAGTTCTTC. The V and J genes are TRBV6-5 and TRBJ2-1, with TRBD2 matching 8 bases. The CDR3 length is 15 residues. After removal of 6 bases from V and 3 bases from J, the junction contained 7 bases not matched to a gene. Germline CDR1 MNHEY, CDR2 SVGAGI.

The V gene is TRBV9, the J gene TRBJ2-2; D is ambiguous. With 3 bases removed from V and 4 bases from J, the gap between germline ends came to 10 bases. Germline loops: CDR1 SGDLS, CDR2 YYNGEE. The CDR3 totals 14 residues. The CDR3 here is CASSDPPGTGELFF. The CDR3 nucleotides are TGTGCCAGCAGCGACCCCCCGGGCACCGGGGAGCTGTTTTTT.

For the CDR3, the DNA is TGTGCCAGCAGCCAAGGAGCGGGGGCCTTTGAAGCTTTCTTT. It encodes CASSQGAGAFEAFF. The rearrangement joins TRBV3-1 (or the pseudogene TRBV3-2) to TRBJ1-1, with a tentative D call TRBD1 (6 bases). From germline, CDR1 is LGHDT and CDR2 YNNKEL (reference sequence). Trimming removed 1 base from V and 7 bases from J, with 13 bases in between. The CDR3 covers 14 residues.

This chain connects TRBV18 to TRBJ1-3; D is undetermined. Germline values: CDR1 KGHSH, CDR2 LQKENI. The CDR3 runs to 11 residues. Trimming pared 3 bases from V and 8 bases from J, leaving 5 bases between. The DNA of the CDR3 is TGTGCCAGCTCACCCTCTGACACCATATATTTT. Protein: CASSPSDTIYF. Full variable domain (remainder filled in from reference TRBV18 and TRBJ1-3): NAGVMQNPRHLVRRRGQEARLRCSPMKGHSHVYWYRQLPEEGLKFMVYLQKENIIDESGMPKERFSAEFPKEGPSILRIQQVVRGDSAAYFCASSPSDTIYFGEGSWLTVV.

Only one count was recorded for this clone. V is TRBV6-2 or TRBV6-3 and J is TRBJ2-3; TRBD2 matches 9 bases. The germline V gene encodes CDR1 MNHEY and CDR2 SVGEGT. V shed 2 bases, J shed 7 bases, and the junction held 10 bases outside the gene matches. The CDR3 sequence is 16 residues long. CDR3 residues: CASSYATGTSMNTQYF. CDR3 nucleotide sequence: TGTGCCAGCAGTTACGCTACCGGGACTAGCATGAATACGCAGTATTTT.

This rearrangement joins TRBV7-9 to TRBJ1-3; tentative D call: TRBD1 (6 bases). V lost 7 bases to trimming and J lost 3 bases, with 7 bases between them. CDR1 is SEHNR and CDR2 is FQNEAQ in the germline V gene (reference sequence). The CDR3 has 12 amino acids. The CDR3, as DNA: TGTGCCAGCACAGGGGATGGAAACACCATATATTTT. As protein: CASTGDGNTIYF.

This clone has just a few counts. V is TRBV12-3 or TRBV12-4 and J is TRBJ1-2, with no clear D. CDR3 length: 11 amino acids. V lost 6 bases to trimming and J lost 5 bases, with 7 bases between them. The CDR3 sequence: CASSRVYGYTF. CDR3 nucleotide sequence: TGTGCCAGCAGCCGAGTGTATGGCTACACCTTC.